Reported below is one T cell receptor (beta chain). No antigen is known for it. This entry belongs to a study of CD8+CD57+ T cells in acquired aplastic anemia. As for the study in general: Each DNA sample taken from sorted CD4+ and CD8+ cells came to 3 to 3.5 ug on average. CD4+ cell libraries from healthy donors averaged about 11 million reads. Regarding the study as a whole: Patient and control CD8+ Simpson's diversity was not significantly different. Some 30 was the count of CD8+ CDR3 sequences that patients shared with controls.

This CDR3 has 14 residues. Germline V gene sequence: CDR1 SGHKS, CDR2 YYEKEE (reference sequence). Trimming stripped 0 bases from V and 2 bases from J, with 9 bases between. Profiling of TCR beta VDJ combinations and CDR3 sequences used genomic DNA as template. One entry per CDR3 protein, called by TCRdb with MiXCR from the reads. This table holds approximately 380,000 distinct CDR3 sequences, roughly 68% found once. The receptor comes from a human donor in good health, serving as a control. The rearrangement joins TRBV5-5 to TRBJ2-7; TRBD2 might be the D (5 bases). Material: sorted CD4+, CD8+, or CD8+CD57+ T cells (not recorded which) from PBMCs. The CDR3 DNA is TGTGCCAGCAGCTTGGGGACTTTAACCTACGAGCAGTACTTC. Its translation: CASSLGTLTYEQYF. The whole variable domain, remainder taken from reference TRBV5-5 and TRBJ2-7, is DAGVTQSPTHLIKTRGQQVTLRCSPISGHKSVSWYQQVLGQGPQFIFQYYEKEERGRGNFPDRFSARQFPNYSSELNVNALLLGDSALYLCASSLGTLTYEQYFGPGTRLTVT.